This passage covers 29 T cell receptor beta chains from one sample sequenced in a study of control samples from healthy donors and cancer patients. The data were produced by immunoSEQ multiplex PCR, yet TCRdb's version contains in-frame clones alone and is incomplete. The profile shows about 170,000 clones, about 94% of them singletons. Material for sequencing was blood. These receptor sequences come from a woman in her sixties or seventies in good health.

The chain is built from TRBV3-1 (or the pseudogene TRBV3-2) and TRBJ2-1; TRBD2 agrees at 10 bases. Per the germline V gene, CDR1 is LGHDT and CDR2 is YNNKEL (reference sequence). The CDR3 covers 16 residues. V gave up 3 bases and J gave up 7 bases; unmatched junction bases: 9. This chain's CDR3 is CASSHGSGGVLNEQFF. The CDR3 DNA sequence: TGTGCCAGCAGCCATGGCAGCGGGGGGGTTTTGAATGAGCAGTTCTTC.

V and J are TRBV9 and TRBJ1-2, with a weak D call TRBD1 (6 bases). Germline V gene sequence: CDR1 SGDLS, CDR2 YYNGEE. This CDR3 is 15 amino acids long. V was shortened by 0 bases and J by 6 bases, with 15 bases between the two germline ends. CDR3 region: CASSVARTERDGYTF. The CDR3 coding sequence is TGTGCCAGCAGCGTAGCGAGGACAGAGAGAGATGGCTACACCTTC.

The genes are TRBV27 and TRBJ1-2; 9 bases fit TRBD1. With 6 bases clipped from V and 6 bases from J, the junction kept 8 bases outside the gene matches. Germline V gives CDR1 MNHEY, CDR2 SMNVEV (reference sequence). The CDR3 loop spans 14 amino acids. The CDR3 DNA is TGTGCCAGCAGGAGAAACAGGGGGCAAGATGGCTACACCTTC. The encoded protein is CASRRNRGQDGYTF.

V gene TRBV7-9 combines with J gene TRBJ1-2; maybe TRBD1 (5 bases). The germline CDR1 and CDR2 sequences are SEHNR and FQNEAQ (reference sequence). Trimming pared 4 bases from V and 7 bases from J, leaving 13 bases between. The CDR3 contains 13 residues. The CDR3 region is CASSSTGGGGYTF. CDR3 nucleotide sequence: TGTGCCAGCAGCTCAACGGGCGGGGGTGGCTACACCTTC.

The chain carries TRBV3-1 (or the pseudogene TRBV3-2) and TRBJ2-5; D uncertain. Trimming cost V 1 base and J 7 bases, with 13 bases left between them. Germline V gene lookup returns CDR1 LGHDT and CDR2 YNNKEL (reference sequence). This CDR3 contains 14 residues. The CDR3 coding sequence is TGTGCCAGCAGCCAAGCAGGTCGCGCAGTGACCCAGTACTTC. This codes for CASSQAGRAVTQYF.

The V gene is TRBV28, the J gene TRBJ1-2; D is unclear. Trimming shortened V by 5 bases and J by 2 bases, and 6 bases separated the two germline ends. The CDR3 has 12 residues. Germline CDR1 reads MDHEN; CDR2 reads SYDVKM. CDR3 sequence reads: CASSLQNYGYTF. The CDR3 nucleotides read TGTGCCAGCAGTCTACAGAACTATGGCTACACCTTC.

The V call is TRBV30, the J call TRBJ2-7, with D perhaps TRBD2 (6 bases). Trimming removed 5 bases at V and 3 bases at J, with 14 bases between. Germline-derived CDR1 and CDR2 are GTSNPN and SVGIG (reference sequence). This CDR3 spans 13 amino acids. In DNA form, the CDR3 reads TGTGCCTGGGTGCAGGGAGGTGGCTACGAGCAGTACTTC. It codes for CAWVQGGGYEQYF.

V and J are TRBV6-6 and TRBJ1-1; TRBD1 is a possible D gene (5 bases). Trimming stripped 5 bases from V and 5 bases from J, with 18 bases between. Germline V CDR1 and CDR2: MNHNY, SVGAGI (reference sequence). This CDR3 region has 15 residues. CDR3 loop: CASSQWDPQRTEAFF. As DNA, the CDR3 is TGTGCCAGCAGTCAGTGGGACCCCCAGAGGACTGAAGCTTTCTTT.

The CDR3, as DNA: TGTGCCAGCAGCCCCATGTTTGATGGCTACACCTTC. Translated: CASSPMFDGYTF. The chain carries TRBV9 and TRBJ1-2; D is ambiguous. This CDR3 region has 12 residues. V was clipped by 4 bases and J by 6 bases, with 10 bases between them. Looked up from germline, CDR1 is SGDLS and CDR2 is YYNGEE.

This clone was observed a handful of times. The V and J genes are TRBV14 and TRBJ1-4; D is perhaps TRBD1 (6 bases). The CDR3 sequence is 13 residues long. Trimming stripped 4 bases from V and 5 bases from J, with 8 bases between. Germline V gene sequence: CDR1 SGHDN, CDR2 FVKESK. The CDR3, as DNA: TGTGCCAGCAGCCTACAGGGAAATGAAAAACTGTTTTTT. This encodes CASSLQGNEKLFF.

This clone appeared a single time. The J gene is TRBJ2-7, the V gene TRBV5-6, with D possibly matching TRBD2 (5 bases). The germline V gene has CDR1 SGHDT and CDR2 YYEEEE. The V gene lost 2 bases and the J gene lost 2 bases, with 20 bases spanning the gap. This CDR3 spans 17 amino acids. CDR3 in amino acids: CASSFEISSGETYEQYF. Written as DNA, the CDR3 is TGTGCCAGCAGCTTTGAGATTTCGTCTGGGGAGACCTACGAGCAGTACTTC.

The genes are TRBV7-2 and TRBJ1-2, with TRBD1 matching over 8 bases. V lost 5 bases to trimming and J lost 7 bases; unmatched junction nucleotides: 12. CDR3 length: 15 residues. Germline CDR1 reads SGHTA; CDR2 reads FQGNSA. CDR3 sequence (DNA): TGTGCCAGCAGCCTAGGACAGGGAAAGGGTCCTGGCTACACCTTC. It translates to CASSLGQGKGPGYTF.

The rearrangement uses TRBV3-1 (or the pseudogene TRBV3-2) and TRBJ2-3; TRBD2 agrees at 12 bases. Germline lookup yields CDR1 LGHDT and CDR2 YNNKEL (reference sequence). Losses at the gene ends were 6 bases for V and 4 bases for J; bases not matched to a gene: 8. The CDR3 spans 16 residues. DNA of the CDR3: TGTGCCAGCAGACGCGTCTCTAGCGGGGGGGCAGATACGCAGTATTTT. Its protein is CASRRVSSGGADTQYF.

The chain carries TRBV29-1 and TRBJ2-2; the D gene is possibly TRBD1 (6 bases). Trimming shortened V by 4 bases and J by 8 bases, and 14 bases separated the two germline ends. This CDR3 has 13 residues. CDR1 is SQVTM, CDR2 ANQGSEA, per germline. As DNA, the CDR3 is TGCAGCGTTGCTCAGGGGACGCGAGGGGAGCTGTTTTTT. Its translation is CSVAQGTRGELFF.

This clone came up once. This CDR3 is also generated by other DNA sequences in the sample. The chain combines TRBV5-1 with TRBJ1-1; 11 bases are a match to TRBD1. J was trimmed by 5 bases and V by 2 bases; bases with no gene match: 2. Germline assignment: CDR1 SGHRS and CDR2 YFSETQ. The CDR3 spans 14 residues. The CDR3 loop is CASSFGTGGTEAFF. DNA of the CDR3: TGCGCCAGCAGCTTCGGGACAGGGGGGACTGAAGCTTTCTTT.

This clone came up once. This chain joins TRBV7-6 and TRBJ2-2; D is unresolved. V dropped 1 base and J dropped 3 bases, with 0 bases sitting between them. This CDR3 has 12 amino acids. Germline V gene data show CDR1 as SGHVS and CDR2 as FNYEAQ. CDR3 residues: CASSLDTGELFF. CDR3 nucleotide sequence: TGTGCCAGCAGCTTAGACACCGGGGAGCTGTTTTTT. Full variable domain (remainder filled in from reference TRBV7-6 and TRBJ2-2): GAGVSQSPRYKVTKRGQDVALRCDPISGHVSLYWYRQALGQGPEFLTYFNYEAQQDKSGLPNDRFSAERPEGSISTLTIQRTEQRDSAMYRCASSLDTGELFFGEGSRLTVL.

The J gene is TRBJ1-1, the V gene TRBV6-5; TRBD1 matches 10 bases. The ends lost 4 bases at V and 4 bases at J; junction bases unmatched: 3. CDR1 and CDR2 (germline): MNHEY, SVGAGI. The CDR3 has 14 residues. CDR3 residues: CASSSRTGGTEAFF. Written as DNA, the CDR3 is TGTGCCAGCAGTTCAAGGACAGGGGGCACTGAAGCTTTCTTT.

This clone was detected once. The rearrangement uses TRBV4-1 and TRBJ1-2, with 7 bases matching TRBD1. V dropped 4 bases and J dropped 3; count of bases not matched to a gene: 14. The CDR3 contains 17 residues. The germline CDR1 and CDR2 sequences are MGHRA and YSYEKL. The CDR3 spells CASSPPWTGTEHYGYTF. The CDR3 DNA reads as TGCGCCAGCAGCCCTCCTTGGACAGGAACAGAACACTATGGCTACACCTTC.

The gene calls are TRBV27 and TRBJ1-5; TRBD1 is a possible D gene (5 bases). CDR1 and CDR2 (germline): MNHEY, SMNVEV (reference sequence). The V gene lost 3 bases and the J gene lost 5 bases, with 8 bases spanning the gap. The CDR3 has 13 residues. In DNA, the CDR3 is TGTGCCAGCAGTTTTACAGGAGATCAGCCCCAGCATTTT. Translated, it gives CASSFTGDQPQHF.

This clone was recorded only once. The chain combines TRBV7-8 with TRBJ1-1; D not certain. This CDR3 has 13 residues. Germline values: CDR1 SGHVS, CDR2 FQNEAQ. V dropped 2 bases and J dropped 1 base, with 5 bases sitting between them. CDR3 sequence reads: CASSLRRNTEAFF. The CDR3 DNA sequence: TGTGCCAGCAGCTTACGGAGGAACACTGAAGCTTTCTTT.

The chain combines TRBV7-9 with TRBJ1-4; D is perhaps TRBD1 (5 bases). The CDR3 length is 16 residues. Per the germline V gene, CDR1 is SEHNR and CDR2 is FQNEAQ (reference sequence). The germline V and J ends were trimmed by 1 base and 1 base, with 10 bases remaining between them. In nucleotides, the CDR3 is TGTGCCAGCAGCTTAGGATTTCAGGGAACTAATGAAAAACTGTTTTTT. It translates to CASSLGFQGTNEKLFF.

This rearrangement joins TRBV19 to TRBJ2-7; TRBD1 might be the D (6 bases). This CDR3 comprises 14 residues. Between the trimmed V and J ends, which lost 4 bases and 1 base, there was a span of 11 bases. CDR1 and CDR2 from the germline V gene are LNHDA and SQIVND (reference sequence). The CDR3 DNA sequence: TGTGCCAGTAGTAGGGGACAAGGTTCCTACGAGCAGTACTTC. This encodes CASSRGQGSYEQYF.

The chain combines TRBV19 with TRBJ1-1, with D possibly being TRBD1 (6 bases). CDR1 is LNHDA and CDR2 is SQIVND in the germline V gene (reference sequence). V dropped 5 bases and J dropped 5 bases, with 12 bases sitting between them. This CDR3 spans 13 amino acids. The CDR3, as DNA: TGTGCCAGTAGTGCGTTAACAGGGACTGAAGCTTTCTTT. This encodes CASSALTGTEAFF.

This chain connects TRBV14 to TRBJ2-3; maybe TRBD1 (6 bases). CDR3 length: 18 residues. CDR1 is SGHDN and CDR2 is FVKESK in the germline V gene. V was pared by 0 bases and J by 3 bases, with 19 bases between. The CDR3 here is CASSQDRRPGAGTDTQYF. The CDR3 region has the DNA TGTGCCAGCAGCCAAGATCGCCGTCCAGGGGCAGGAACAGATACGCAGTATTTT.

This chain links TRBV10-3 with TRBJ1-1; D is uncertain. CDR1 and CDR2 from the germline V gene are ENHRY and SYGVKD. The ends were cut back, 3 bases at V and 2 bases at J, with 10 bases in the middle. CDR3 size: 14 residues. DNA for the CDR3: TGTGCCATCAGTGAATCGGCACATAACACTGAAGCTTTCTTT. Its translation: CAISESAHNTEAFF.

The chain recombines TRBV6-5 with TRBJ1-2, with 7 bases fitting TRBD1. V shed 3 bases, J shed 0 bases, and the junction held 7 bases outside the gene matches. Germline CDR1 is MNHEY and CDR2 is SVGAGI. This CDR3 region has 16 residues. The CDR3 region is CASSYSGTEANYGYTF. DNA of the CDR3: TGTGCCAGCAGTTATTCCGGGACAGAAGCTAACTATGGCTACACCTTC.

The chain combines TRBV7-9 with TRBJ2-5; a weak D match, TRBD2 (5 bases). Germline CDR1 reads SEHNR; CDR2 reads FQNEAQ (reference sequence). This CDR3 is built from 14 residues. Deletions cut 1 base from V and 4 bases from J, with 10 bases between. The CDR3 nucleotides read TGTGCCAGCAGCTTAGTTGGACTCATAGAGACCCAGTACTTC. This codes for CASSLVGLIETQYF. The entire variable domain, with the rest obtained from reference TRBV7-9 and TRBJ2-5, is as follows: DTGVSQNPRHKITKRGQNVTFRCDPISEHNRLYWYRQTLGQGPEFLTYFQNEAQLEKSRLLSDRFSAERPKGSFSTLEIQRTEQGDSAMYLCASSLVGLIETQYFGPGTRLLVL.

The gene calls are TRBV19 and TRBJ2-5; 7 bases are shared with TRBD2. The V gene's germline CDR1 is LNHDA and CDR2 SQIVND (reference sequence). CDR3 length equals 15 residues. J lost 4 bases, V lost 3 bases, and 8 bases had no gene match. The CDR3 DNA follows: TGTGCCAGTAGTATCACCCCCGGGGGGTCAGAGACCCAGTACTTC. Translation: CASSITPGGSETQYF.

This chain links TRBV5-4 with TRBJ2-1; no clear D. V was shortened by 0 bases and J by 3 bases, with 4 bases between the two germline ends. From germline, CDR1 is SGHNT and CDR2 YYREEE (reference sequence). This CDR3 contains 13 residues. CDR3 sequence: CASSLGGYNEQFF. In DNA form, the CDR3 reads TGTGCCAGCAGCTTGGGAGGCTACAATGAGCAGTTCTTC. Complete variable domain (other parts from reference TRBV5-4 and TRBJ2-1): ETGVTQSPTHLIKTRGQQVTLRCSSQSGHNTVSWYQQALGQGPQFIFQYYREEENGRGNFPPRFSGLQFPNYSSELNVNALELDDSALYLCASSLGGYNEQFFGPGTRLTVL.